This TCR beta chain was retrieved from a study of cytomegalovirus exposure and HLA in healthy donors. V shed 3 bases and J 4 bases; nucleotides not matched to a gene: 13. Germline V gene lookup returns CDR1 MNHEY and CDR2 SMNVEV (reference sequence). The CDR3 sequence is 17 residues long. This clone showed up just once. Researchers ran the PCR with 60 Vbeta and 13 Jbeta primers. Assay used: immunoSEQ multiplex PCR; TCRdb lists only in-frame clones, some missing. The sample lists around 130,000 clones; roughly 79% were seen once. The sample was PBMCs. J is TRBJ1-2 and V is TRBV27; 8 nucleotides agree with TRBD1. The source is a middle-aged woman in good health and CMV-seronegative. The CDR3 DNA reads TGTGCCAGCAGTTTGGGTTCTCGGCAGGGGGCTGGCTATGGCTACACCTTC. Translated: CASSLGSRQGAGYGYTF.